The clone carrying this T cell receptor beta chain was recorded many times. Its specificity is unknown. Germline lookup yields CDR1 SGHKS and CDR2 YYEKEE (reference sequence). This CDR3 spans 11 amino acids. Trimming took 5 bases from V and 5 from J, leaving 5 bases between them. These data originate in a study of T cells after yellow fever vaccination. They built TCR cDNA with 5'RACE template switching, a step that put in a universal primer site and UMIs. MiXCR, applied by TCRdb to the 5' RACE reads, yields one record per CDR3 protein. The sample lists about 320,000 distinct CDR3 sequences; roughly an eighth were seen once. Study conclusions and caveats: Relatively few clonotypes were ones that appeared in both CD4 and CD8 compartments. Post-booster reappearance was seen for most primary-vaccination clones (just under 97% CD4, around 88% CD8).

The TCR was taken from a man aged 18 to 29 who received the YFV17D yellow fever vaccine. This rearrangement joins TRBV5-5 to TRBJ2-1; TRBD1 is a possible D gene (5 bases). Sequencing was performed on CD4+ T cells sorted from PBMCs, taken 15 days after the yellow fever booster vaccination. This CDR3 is CASRGDNEQFF. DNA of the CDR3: TGTGCCAGCAGAGGGGACAATGAGCAGTTCTTC.